This note documents a single T cell receptor beta chain sequence. Sequenced by immunoSEQ multiplex PCR; TCRdb stores in-frame clones only, minus some. The sample records about 110,000 clones, around 89% being singletons. CDR3 length: 16 residues. The V end lost 0 bases, the J end lost 8 bases, and 19 bases lay between the germline ends. Germline CDR1 is MRHNA and CDR2 is SNTAGT. This specimen belongs to a study of control samples from healthy donors and cancer patients. The chain recombines TRBV6-4 with TRBJ1-1; unclear D gene. The clonotype comes from a woman aged 50 to 65 in good health. Sequenced: blood. The CDR3 sequence: CASSDSRGGPDSEAFF. The DNA for the CDR3 is TGTGCCAGCAGTGACTCCCGGGGTGGTCCGGACTCCGAAGCTTTCTTT.